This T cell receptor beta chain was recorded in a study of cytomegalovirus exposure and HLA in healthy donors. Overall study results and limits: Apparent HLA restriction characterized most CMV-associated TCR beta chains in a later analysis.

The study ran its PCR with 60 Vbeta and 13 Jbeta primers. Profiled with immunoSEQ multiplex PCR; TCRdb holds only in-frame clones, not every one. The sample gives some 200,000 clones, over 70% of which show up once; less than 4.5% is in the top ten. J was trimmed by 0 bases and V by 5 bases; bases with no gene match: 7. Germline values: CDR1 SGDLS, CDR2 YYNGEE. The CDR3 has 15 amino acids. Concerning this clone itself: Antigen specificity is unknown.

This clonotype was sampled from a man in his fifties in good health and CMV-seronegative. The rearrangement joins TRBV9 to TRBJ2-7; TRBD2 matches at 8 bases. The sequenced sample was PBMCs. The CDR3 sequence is CASSSPGGSSYEQYF. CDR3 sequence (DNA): TGTGCCAGCAGTTCTCCGGGGGGGAGCTCCTACGAGCAGTACTTC. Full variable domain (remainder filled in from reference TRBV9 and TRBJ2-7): DSGVTQTPKHLITATGQRVTLRCSPRSGDLSVYWYQQSLDQGLQFLIQYYNGEERAKGNILERFSAQQFPDLHSELNLSSLELGDSALYFCASSSPGGSSYEQYFGPGTRLTVT.